The 25 T cell receptor beta chains reported below all come from one sample, sequenced in a study of T cell responses to AZD1222 COVID-19 vaccine. Data came from immunoSEQ multiplex PCR; TCRdb stores just in-frame clones and leaves some out. The table has more than 110,000 clones, around 93% seen once; the top ten hold more than 3%. Sample: peripheral blood, taken 28 days after the second AZD1222 dose. The receptors here all came from an adult who received the AZD1222 COVID-19 vaccine.

The chain has TRBV14 and TRBJ2-7; D not certain. CDR3 length equals 13 residues. Trimming stripped 2 bases from V and 6 bases from J, with 11 bases between. Germline V gene sequence: CDR1 SGHDN, CDR2 FVKESK. The chain's CDR3 is CASSQRAVSEQYF. DNA of the CDR3: TGTGCCAGCAGCCAAAGAGCCGTAAGCGAGCAGTACTTC. Full variable domain (missing parts from reference TRBV14 and TRBJ2-7): EAGVTQFPSHSVIEKGQTVTLRCDPISGHDNLYWYRRVMGKEIKFLLHFVKESKQDESGMPNNRFLAERTGGTYSTLKVQPAELEDSGVYFCASSQRAVSEQYFGPGTRLTVT.

The chain combines TRBV19 with TRBJ2-1; 8 bases agree with TRBD2. The ends lost 9 bases at V and 8 bases at J; junction bases unmatched: 9. Germline CDR1 reads LNHDA; CDR2 reads SQIVND (reference sequence). The CDR3 sequence is 13 residues long. This CDR3 is CASQDGRADEQFF. The CDR3 bases are TGTGCCAGCCAAGACGGGAGGGCCGATGAGCAGTTCTTC.

The chain employs TRBV19 and TRBJ2-1; D is ambiguous. The length of the CDR3 is 14 residues. Trimming left V 0 bases short and J 3 bases short, with 6 bases between. Germline V gene data show CDR1 as LNHDA and CDR2 as SQIVND (reference sequence). CDR3 coding DNA: TGTGCCAGTAGTATAGATATCTACTACAATGAGCAGTTCTTC. This sequence encodes CASSIDIYYNEQFF.

This clone was seen only once. The chain uses TRBV11-2 and TRBJ1-1; D gene uncertain. The V and J ends lost 4 bases and 3 bases respectively, with 9 bases between them. CDR1 and CDR2 (germline): SGHAT, FQNNGV. The CDR3 sequence is 13 residues long. The CDR3 is CASSSPGDTEAFF. The CDR3 DNA follows: TGTGCCAGCAGCTCCCCCGGGGACACTGAAGCTTTCTTT. The full variable domain, its missing parts supplied by reference TRBV11-2 and TRBJ1-1, is EAGVAQSPRYKIIEKRQSVAFWCNPISGHATLYWYQQILGQGPKLLIQFQNNGVVDDSQLPKDRFSAERLKGVDSTLKIQPAKLEDSAVYLCASSSPGDTEAFFGQGTRLTVV.

The chain has TRBV9 and TRBJ1-3, with a possible D match to TRBD1 (5 bases). Trimming stripped 4 bases from V and 4 bases from J, with 12 bases between. The germline V gene encodes CDR1 SGDLS and CDR2 YYNGEE. The length of the CDR3 is 14 residues. The CDR3 DNA reads as TGTGCCAGCAGCCGAGGGGCGCCAGGAAACACCATATATTTT. It translates to CASSRGAPGNTIYF.

In its sample, this clone was seen once. The gene calls are TRBV21-1 and TRBJ2-2; TRBD1, the table's D call, lacks a check against the DNA. TRBV21-1 is a pseudogene locus. The length of the CDR3 is 16 residues. The CDR3: CASSFEARVQTGELFF. The CDR3 DNA reads as TGTGCCAGCAGCTTCGAAGCCAGGGTACAAACCGGGGAGCTGTTTTTT.

The V and J genes are TRBV5-1 and TRBJ2-5; D perhaps matches TRBD1 (5 bases). Germline V gives CDR1 SGHRS, CDR2 YFSETQ. V lost 0 bases and J 1 base, leaving 10 bases between the germline ends. The CDR3 is 15 amino acids. The CDR3 loop reads CASSLGQGIQETQYF. CDR3 coding DNA: TGCGCCAGCAGCTTGGGCCAGGGTATCCAAGAGACCCAGTACTTC.

The CDR3 DNA reads TGTGCCAGTCAACGGGTACTAAGCACAGATACGCAGTATTTT. Its protein product is CASQRVLSTDTQYF. V usage is TRBV27 and J usage is TRBJ2-3, with D hard to call. V lost 9 bases, J lost 0 bases, and 13 bases lay in between. The CDR3 consists of 14 residues. Germline CDR1 reads MNHEY; CDR2 reads SMNVEV (reference sequence).

CDR3 bases: TGTGCCAGCAGCGCTTATCTAGCGGGAGTGTCGATCTATGAGCAGTTCTTC. Translation: CASSAYLAGVSIYEQFF. The chain carries TRBV9 and TRBJ2-1; 10 bases agree with TRBD2. The CDR3 length is 17 residues. Germline V gives CDR1 SGDLS, CDR2 YYNGEE. V was clipped by 3 bases and J by 8 bases; unmatched bases: 14.

The V and J genes are TRBV23-1 and TRBJ1-1; unclear D gene. TRBV23-1 is treated as an ORF (open reading frame) with a function not yet certain. V was clipped by 4 bases and J by 4 bases, with 16 bases between them. The CDR3 spans 15 residues. CDR3 amino acids: CASSPPGQGGTEAFF. CDR3 nucleotides: TGCGCCAGCAGTCCCCCGGGCCAAGGTGGCACTGAAGCTTTCTTT.

V gene TRBV2 combines with J gene TRBJ2-1, with a weak D call TRBD1 (6 bases). The V gene's germline CDR1 is SNHLY and CDR2 FYNNEI. The ends were cut back, 5 bases at V and 3 bases at J, with 14 bases in the middle. This CDR3 contains 15 residues. The CDR3 reads CASSSQGLGYNEQFF. CDR3 DNA: TGTGCCAGCAGTAGCCAGGGGCTGGGCTACAATGAGCAGTTCTTC.

The rearrangement joins TRBV5-1 to TRBJ2-1; the match to TRBD1 covers 7 bases. Germline CDR1 SGHRS, CDR2 YFSETQ. Unmatched junction bases numbered 6, after V lost 4 bases and J lost 5 bases. This CDR3 has 14 amino acids. The CDR3 protein is CASSPGQQHNEQFF. The CDR3 DNA sequence: TGCGCCAGCAGCCCGGGACAGCAGCACAATGAGCAGTTCTTC.

This chain uses TRBV5-6 with TRBJ1-1, with 10 bases lining up with TRBD1. Germline V gives CDR1 SGHDT, CDR2 YYEEEE. This CDR3 has 15 residues. J was trimmed by 1 base and V by 4 bases; bases with no gene match: 4. CDR3 DNA: TGTGCCAGCAGCACGACAGGGGGCTCGAACACTGAAGCTTTCTTT. Encoded protein: CASSTTGGSNTEAFF.

The rearrangement joins TRBV19 to TRBJ1-2; D unresolved. Germline CDR1 and CDR2: LNHDA and SQIVND (reference sequence). The CDR3 is 13 residues long. V gave up 3 bases and J gave up 1 base, with 6 bases separating them. The CDR3 nucleotides read TGTGCCAGTAGTATGCAGGTTAACTATGGCTACACCTTC. Translated: CASSMQVNYGYTF.

The gene calls are TRBV13 and TRBJ2-7; 7 bases agree with TRBD2. J lost 5 bases, V lost 4 bases, and 14 bases had no gene match. This CDR3 comprises 16 residues. Germline V lookup: CDR1 PRHDT, CDR2 FYEKMQ (reference sequence). CDR3 sequence (DNA): TGTGCCAGCAGCTCGGTAGCGGGCGATGGGAGCGACGAGCAGTACTTC. As protein: CASSSVAGDGSDEQYF.

The CDR3 is CASIVAGALSTDTQYF. In DNA, the CDR3 is TGTGCCAGCATAGTAGCGGGGGCCCTAAGCACAGATACGCAGTATTTT. This rearrangement joins TRBV9 to TRBJ2-3, with TRBD2 matching 9 bases. CDR1 SGDLS and CDR2 YYNGEE come from the germline V gene. This CDR3 is 16 amino acids long. With V trimmed by 6 bases and J by 0 bases, 8 bases remained unmatched.

The chain couples TRBV9 to TRBJ2-3, with TRBD2 matching 12 bases. The CDR3 contains 16 residues. V was clipped by 4 bases and J by 4 bases; unmatched bases: 7. CDR1 and CDR2 (germline): SGDLS, YYNGEE. This CDR3 reads CASSPTGLAGADTQYF. CDR3 nucleotides: TGTGCCAGCAGCCCTACGGGACTAGCGGGCGCAGATACGCAGTATTTT.

CDR3 in DNA: TGTGCCAGTAGTACCCAGCGGGAGGGAGGCTACAATGAGCAGTTCTTC. Protein sequence: CASSTQREGGYNEQFF. This chain uses TRBV19 with TRBJ2-1; 10 bases match TRBD2. CDR3 size: 16 residues. With V trimmed by 4 bases and J by 3 bases, 6 bases remained unmatched. In germline, CDR1 is LNHDA, CDR2 SQIVND (reference sequence).

The CDR3 is CAISESSTVNYGYTF. The CDR3 DNA reads as TGTGCCATCAGTGAGTCGTCAACAGTAAACTATGGCTACACCTTC. The V and J genes are TRBV10-3 and TRBJ1-2, with D unresolved. Trimming cost V 0 bases and J 2 bases, with 10 bases left between them. Germline CDR1 reads ENHRY; CDR2 reads SYGVKD. This CDR3 is 15 amino acids long.

This chain uses TRBV28 with TRBJ1-2; 7 nucleotides match TRBD1. Trimming removed 5 bases from V and 7 bases from J; junction bases left unmatched: 13. Germline CDR1 MDHEN, CDR2 SYDVKM. This CDR3 has 15 residues. For the CDR3, the DNA is TGTGCCAGCAGTCTACAGGGGCCACTCGCGGGTGGCTACACCTTC. Encoded protein: CASSLQGPLAGGYTF.

The chain joins TRBV2 to TRBJ1-1, with unresolved D. In germline, CDR1 is SNHLY, CDR2 FYNNEI. The V end was cut by 4 bases, the J end by 3 bases, with 9 bases between. CDR3 length: 13 amino acids. CDR3 DNA sequence: TGTGCCAGCAGTGCGGCCAAGGACACTGAAGCTTTCTTT. Translated, it gives CASSAAKDTEAFF.

This sequence joins TRBV5-1 and TRBJ2-7, with D tentatively TRBD1 (6 bases). CDR1 is SGHRS and CDR2 is YFSETQ in the germline V gene. V lost 4 bases, J lost 6 bases, and 17 bases lay in between. This CDR3 is 14 amino acids long. Written as DNA, the CDR3 is TGCGCCAGCAGCCGCGGACAGTCAGTATCCGAGCAGTACTTC. It specifies CASSRGQSVSEQYF.

J is TRBJ1-2 and V is TRBV12-3 or TRBV12-4; D may be TRBD1 (5 bases). Trimming removed 5 bases at V and 12 bases at J, with 16 bases between. CDR3 length equals 12 residues. The CDR3 nucleotides are TGTGCCAGCAGTCTCGGGACTGTTCATAACACCTTC. Its translation: CASSLGTVHNTF.

The J gene is TRBJ1-5, the V gene TRBV7-2; possibly TRBD1 for D (5 bases). The CDR3 runs to 13 residues. Per the germline V gene, CDR1 is SGHTA and CDR2 is FQGNSA. V was pared by 5 bases and J by 4 bases, with 9 bases between. The CDR3 nucleotides are TGTGCCAGCAGCACGGACAAAAATCAGCCCCAGCATTTT. This sequence encodes CASSTDKNQPQHF. The variable domain in full, with the rest retrieved from reference TRBV7-2 and TRBJ1-5, is GAGVSQSPSNKVTEKGKDVELRCDPISGHTALYWYRQSLGQGLEFLIYFQGNSAPDKSGLPSDRFSAERTGGSVSTLTIQRTQQEDSAVYLCASSTDKNQPQHFGDGTRLSIL.

This clone was seen only once. The gene calls are TRBV28 and TRBJ1-1; 9 nucleotides agree with TRBD1. The J segment lost 5 bases and the V segment lost 5 bases, leaving 9 bases of the junction unmatched. This CDR3 has 15 residues. CDR1 and CDR2 (germline): MDHEN, SYDVKM. The CDR3 loop is CASSLLTGTGTEAFF. CDR3 in DNA: TGTGCCAGCAGTCTACTAACTGGGACAGGGACTGAAGCTTTCTTT.